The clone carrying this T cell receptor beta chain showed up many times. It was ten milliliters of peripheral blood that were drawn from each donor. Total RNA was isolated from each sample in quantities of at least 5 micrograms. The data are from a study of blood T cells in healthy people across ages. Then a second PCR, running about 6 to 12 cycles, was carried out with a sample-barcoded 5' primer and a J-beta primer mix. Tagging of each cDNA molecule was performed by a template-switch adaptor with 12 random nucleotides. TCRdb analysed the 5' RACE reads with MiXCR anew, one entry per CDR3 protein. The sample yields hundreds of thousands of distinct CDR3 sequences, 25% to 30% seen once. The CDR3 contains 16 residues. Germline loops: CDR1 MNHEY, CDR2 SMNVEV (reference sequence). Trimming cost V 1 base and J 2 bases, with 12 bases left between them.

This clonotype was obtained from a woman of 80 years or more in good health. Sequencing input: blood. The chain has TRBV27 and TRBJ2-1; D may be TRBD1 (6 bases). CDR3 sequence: CASSLLPRGPYNEQFF. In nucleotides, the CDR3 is TGTGCCAGCAGTTTATTACCCAGGGGACCCTACAATGAGCAGTTCTTC.